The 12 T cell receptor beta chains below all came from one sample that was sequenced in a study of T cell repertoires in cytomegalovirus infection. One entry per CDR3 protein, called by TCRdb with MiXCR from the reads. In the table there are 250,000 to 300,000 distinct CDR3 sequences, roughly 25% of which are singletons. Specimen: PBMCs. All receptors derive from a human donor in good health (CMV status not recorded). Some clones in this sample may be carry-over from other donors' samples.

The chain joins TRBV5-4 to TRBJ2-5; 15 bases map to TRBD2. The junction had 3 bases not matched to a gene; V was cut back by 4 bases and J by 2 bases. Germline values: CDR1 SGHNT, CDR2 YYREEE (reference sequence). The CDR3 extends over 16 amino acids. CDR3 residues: CASSTGTSGGQETQYF. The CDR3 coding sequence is TGTGCCAGCAGCACCGGGACTAGCGGGGGGCAAGAGACCCAGTACTTC.

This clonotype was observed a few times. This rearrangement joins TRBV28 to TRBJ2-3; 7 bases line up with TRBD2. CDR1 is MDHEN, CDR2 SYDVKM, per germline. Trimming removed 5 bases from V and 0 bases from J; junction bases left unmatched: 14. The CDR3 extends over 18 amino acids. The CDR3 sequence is CASSPFLTGGISTDTQYF. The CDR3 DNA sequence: TGTGCCAGCAGTCCATTCTTAACGGGGGGAATTAGCACAGATACGCAGTATTTT.

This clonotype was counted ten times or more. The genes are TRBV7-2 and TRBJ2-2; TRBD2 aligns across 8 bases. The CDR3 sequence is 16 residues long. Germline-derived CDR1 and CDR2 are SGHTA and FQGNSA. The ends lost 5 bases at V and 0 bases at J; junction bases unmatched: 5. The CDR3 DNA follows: TGTGCCAGCAGCCCAGGACTAGCAGCGAACACCGGGGAGCTGTTTTTT. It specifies CASSPGLAANTGELFF.

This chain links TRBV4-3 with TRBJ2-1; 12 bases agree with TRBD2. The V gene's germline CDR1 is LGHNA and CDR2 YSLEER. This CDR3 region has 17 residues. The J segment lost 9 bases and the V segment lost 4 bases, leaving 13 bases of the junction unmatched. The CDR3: CASSPWTSGTLYGEQFF. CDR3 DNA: TGCGCCAGCAGCCCGTGGACTAGCGGGACACTTTATGGTGAGCAGTTCTTC.

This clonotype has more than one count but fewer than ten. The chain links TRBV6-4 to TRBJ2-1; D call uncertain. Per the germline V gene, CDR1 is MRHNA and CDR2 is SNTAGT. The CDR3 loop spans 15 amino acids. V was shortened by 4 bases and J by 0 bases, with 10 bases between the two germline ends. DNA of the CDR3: TGTGCCAGCAGTGTAGAGGCTAGCTCCTACAATGAGCAGTTCTTC. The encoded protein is CASSVEASSYNEQFF.

The CDR3 DNA reads TGCAGCGTATCACGGGACAGGGGCTACGAGCAGTACTTC. Protein: CSVSRDRGYEQYF. The genes are TRBV29-1 and TRBJ2-7, with 10 bases aligning to TRBD1. With 6 bases clipped from V and 3 bases from J, the junction kept 5 bases outside the gene matches. The CDR3 loop spans 13 amino acids. The germline CDR1 and CDR2 sequences are SQVTM and ANQGSEA.

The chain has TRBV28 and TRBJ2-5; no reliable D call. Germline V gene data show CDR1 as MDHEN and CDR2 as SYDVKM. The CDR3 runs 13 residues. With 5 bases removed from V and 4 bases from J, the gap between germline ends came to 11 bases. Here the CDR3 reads CASSPRYAETQYF. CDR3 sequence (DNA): TGTGCCAGCAGTCCCCGGTACGCAGAGACCCAGTACTTC.

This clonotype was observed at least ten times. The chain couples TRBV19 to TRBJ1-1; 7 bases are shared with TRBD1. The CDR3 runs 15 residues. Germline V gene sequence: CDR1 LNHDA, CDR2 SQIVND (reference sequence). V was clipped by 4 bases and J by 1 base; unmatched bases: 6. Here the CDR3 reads CASSNSGQPNTEAFF. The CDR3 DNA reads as TGTGCCAGTAGTAACTCGGGACAGCCGAACACTGAAGCTTTCTTT. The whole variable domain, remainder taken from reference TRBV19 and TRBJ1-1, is DGGITQSPKYLFRKEGQNVTLSCEQNLNHDAMYWYRQDPGQGLRLIYYSQIVNDFQKGDIAEGYSVSREKKESFPLTVTSAQKNPTAFYLCASSNSGQPNTEAFFGQGTRLTVV.

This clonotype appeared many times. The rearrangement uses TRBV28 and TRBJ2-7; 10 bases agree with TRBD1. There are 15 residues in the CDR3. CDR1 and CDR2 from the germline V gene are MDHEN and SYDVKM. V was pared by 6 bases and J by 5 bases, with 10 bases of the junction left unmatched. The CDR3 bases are TGTGCCAGCAGCTCAATTGACGGGACAGGGGACGAGCAGTACTTC. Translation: CASSSIDGTGDEQYF.

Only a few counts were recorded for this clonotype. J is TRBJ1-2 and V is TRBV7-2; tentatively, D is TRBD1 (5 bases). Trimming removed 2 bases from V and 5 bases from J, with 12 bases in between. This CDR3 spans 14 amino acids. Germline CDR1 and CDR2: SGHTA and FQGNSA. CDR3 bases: TGTGCCAGCAGCTTATATGGGGCTAGGTATGGCTACACCTTC. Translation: CASSLYGARYGYTF.

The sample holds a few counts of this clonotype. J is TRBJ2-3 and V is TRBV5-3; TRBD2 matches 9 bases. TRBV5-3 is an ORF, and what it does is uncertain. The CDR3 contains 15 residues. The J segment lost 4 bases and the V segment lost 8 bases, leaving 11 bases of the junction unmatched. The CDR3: CASRSSGSGADTQYF. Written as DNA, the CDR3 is TGTGCCAGCAGGAGTAGCGGGAGTGGCGCAGATACGCAGTATTTT.

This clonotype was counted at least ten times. The DNA of the CDR3 is TGTGCCAGCAGTTCGAGGACAGGGGGCACTCAGCCCCAGCATTTT. It encodes CASSSRTGGTQPQHF. This rearrangement joins TRBV7-2 to TRBJ1-5; 11 positions match TRBD1. Looked up from germline, CDR1 is SGHTA and CDR2 is FQGNSA. V was pared by 6 bases and J by 6 bases, with 7 bases of the junction left unmatched. This CDR3 spans 15 amino acids.